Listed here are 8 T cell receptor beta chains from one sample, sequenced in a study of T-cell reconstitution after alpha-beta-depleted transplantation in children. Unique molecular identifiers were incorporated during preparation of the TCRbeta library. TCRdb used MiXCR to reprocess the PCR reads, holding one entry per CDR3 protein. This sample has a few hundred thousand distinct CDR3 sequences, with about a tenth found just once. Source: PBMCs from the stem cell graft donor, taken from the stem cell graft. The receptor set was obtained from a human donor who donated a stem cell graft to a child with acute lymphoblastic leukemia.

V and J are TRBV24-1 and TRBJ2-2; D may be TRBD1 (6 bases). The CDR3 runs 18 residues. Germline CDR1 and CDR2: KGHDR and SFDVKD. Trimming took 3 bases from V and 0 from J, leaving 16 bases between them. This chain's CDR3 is CATSDAPGQGTNTGELFF. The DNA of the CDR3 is TGTGCCACCAGTGATGCCCCCGGGCAGGGGACGAACACCGGGGAGCTGTTTTTT.

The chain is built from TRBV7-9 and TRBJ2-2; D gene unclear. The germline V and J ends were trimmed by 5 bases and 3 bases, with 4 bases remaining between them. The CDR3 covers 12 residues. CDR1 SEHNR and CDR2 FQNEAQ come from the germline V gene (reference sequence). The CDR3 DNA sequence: TGTGCCAGCAGCCGCTACACCGGGGAGCTGTTTTTT. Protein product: CASSRYTGELFF.

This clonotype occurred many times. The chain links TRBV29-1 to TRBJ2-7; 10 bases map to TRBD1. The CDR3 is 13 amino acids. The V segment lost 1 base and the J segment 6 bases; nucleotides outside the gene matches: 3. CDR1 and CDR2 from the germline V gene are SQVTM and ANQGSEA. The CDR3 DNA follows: TGCAGCGTTGAAGGTGACAGGGGGCGCGAGCAGTACTTC. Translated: CSVEGDRGREQYF.

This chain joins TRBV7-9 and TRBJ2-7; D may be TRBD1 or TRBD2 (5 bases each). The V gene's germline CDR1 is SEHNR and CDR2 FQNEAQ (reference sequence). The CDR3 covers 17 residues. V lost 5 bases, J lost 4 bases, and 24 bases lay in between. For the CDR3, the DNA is TGTGCCAGCAGCCATCCAGGGAGTGGTGGGGGATTATACGAGCAGTACTTC. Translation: CASSHPGSGGGLYEQYF.

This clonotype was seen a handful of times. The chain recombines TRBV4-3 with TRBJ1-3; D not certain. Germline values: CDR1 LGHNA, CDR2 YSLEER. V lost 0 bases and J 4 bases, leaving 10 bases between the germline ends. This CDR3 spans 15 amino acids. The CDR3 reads CASSQDSSSGNTIYF. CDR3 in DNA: TGCGCCAGCAGCCAAGACAGTTCTTCCGGAAACACCATATATTTT.

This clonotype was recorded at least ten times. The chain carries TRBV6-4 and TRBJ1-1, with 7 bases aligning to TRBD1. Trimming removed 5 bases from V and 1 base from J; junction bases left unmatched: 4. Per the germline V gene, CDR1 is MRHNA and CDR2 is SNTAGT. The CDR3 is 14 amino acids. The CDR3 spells CASSRGTENTEAFF. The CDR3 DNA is TGTGCCAGCAGTCGTGGGACAGAGAACACTGAAGCTTTCTTT.

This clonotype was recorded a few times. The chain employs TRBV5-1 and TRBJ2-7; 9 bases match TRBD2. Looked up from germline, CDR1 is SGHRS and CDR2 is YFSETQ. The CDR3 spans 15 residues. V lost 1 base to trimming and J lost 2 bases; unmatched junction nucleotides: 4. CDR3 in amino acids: CASSLILAGTYEQYF. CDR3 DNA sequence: TGCGCCAGCAGCTTGATTCTAGCGGGAACCTACGAGCAGTACTTC.

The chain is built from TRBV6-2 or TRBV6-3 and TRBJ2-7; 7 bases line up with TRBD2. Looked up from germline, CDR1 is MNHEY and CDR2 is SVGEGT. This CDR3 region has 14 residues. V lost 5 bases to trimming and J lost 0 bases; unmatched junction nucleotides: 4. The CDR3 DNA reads TGTGCCAGCAGTACCCTAGCGGACTCCTACGAGCAGTACTTC. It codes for CASSTLADSYEQYF.